This T cell receptor beta chain is drawn from a study of blood T cell repertoires in COVID-19. As originally analysed: Quantification of nucleated cells was approximated via reference gene primer amplification. Libraries were prepared by immunoSEQ multiplex PCR; TCRdb keeps only in-frame clonotypes and omits some of them. That table gives V, J and clone size, and the DNA gave D and trimming. The sample consists of roughly 250,000 clones, about 86% of them appearing once. The CDR3 runs to 15 residues. From germline, CDR1 is SNHLY and CDR2 FYNNEI. J lost 0 bases, V lost 7 bases, and 6 bases had no gene match.

The sequence was collected from a woman aged 60-75 years with active or convalescent COVID-19. The J gene is TRBJ2-7, the V gene TRBV2, with 10 bases identical to TRBD2. Sequencing input: peripheral blood. This CDR3 reads CASTRTSGSSYEQYF. The CDR3, as DNA: TGTGCCAGCACCCGGACTAGCGGTAGCTCCTACGAGCAGTACTTC.